The source of this T cell receptor (beta chain) is a study of cytomegalovirus exposure and HLA in healthy donors. 60 Vbeta and 13 Jbeta primers were used in PCR. Profiled with immunoSEQ multiplex PCR; TCRdb holds only in-frame clones, not every one. The sample carries around 150,000 clones, about 85% recorded once. Overall study findings and caveats: The analysis excluded some indistinguishable V segments, including TRBV6-2 and TRBV6-3.

V was pared by 1 base and J by 4 bases, with 16 bases of the junction left unmatched. Germline V gene sequence: CDR1 SGHTA, CDR2 FQGNSA. This CDR3 is 19 amino acids long. About this clone: Its antigen is still unknown.

The sequence came from a man younger than 35 in good health and CMV-seropositive. Input material: PBMCs. J is TRBJ2-3 and V is TRBV7-2, with TRBD2 matching 8 bases. CDR3 amino acids: CASSLDPPGRGGRADTQYF. The DNA for the CDR3 is TGTGCCAGCAGCTTAGATCCCCCGGGACGGGGGGGCCGGGCAGATACGCAGTATTTT.